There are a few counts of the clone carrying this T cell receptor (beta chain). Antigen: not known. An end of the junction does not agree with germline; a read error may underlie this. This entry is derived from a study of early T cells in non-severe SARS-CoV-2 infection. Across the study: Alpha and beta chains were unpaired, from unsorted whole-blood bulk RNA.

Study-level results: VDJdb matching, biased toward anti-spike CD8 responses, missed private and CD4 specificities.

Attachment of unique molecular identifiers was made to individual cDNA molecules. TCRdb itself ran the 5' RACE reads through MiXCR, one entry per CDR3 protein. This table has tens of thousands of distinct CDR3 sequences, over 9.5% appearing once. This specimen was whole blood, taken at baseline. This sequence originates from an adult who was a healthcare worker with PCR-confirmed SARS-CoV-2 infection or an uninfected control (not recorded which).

DNA of the CDR3: TGTGCCACCAGCGCCTGGACTAGCGGGGGGTTAGATACGCAGTATTTT. Its translation: CATSAWTSGGLDTQYF. The V call is TRBV9, the J call TRBJ2-3; 14 bases align to TRBD2. The CDR3 loop spans 16 amino acids. Looked up from germline, CDR1 is SGDLS and CDR2 is YYNGEE.